This TCR beta chain was obtained from a study of vaccination and CD4 T cells after COVID-19. The overall study: Six men and four women formed the convalescents, two being Hispanic.

Turning to this clonotype: Antigen specificity is unknown.

Germline-derived CDR1 and CDR2 are LGHNA and YNFKEQ. V lost 4 bases to trimming and J lost 4 bases, with 17 bases between them. The CDR3 consists of 15 residues. Sequencing of DNA taken from cultured CD4+ T cells relied on the Oncomine TCR Beta short-read assay. One entry per CDR3 protein, called by TCRdb with MiXCR from the PCR reads. The table has thousands of distinct CDR3 sequences, under 20% seen once. Stated treatment: approximately nine-day PBMC culture with coronavirus spike peptide pools or control peptides (ViraFEST assay). This clonotype originated in a human donor who had recovered from COVID-19. The sequenced sample was CD4+ T cells from blood, cultured in vitro, obtained after SARS-CoV-2 vaccination. V and J are TRBV4-2 and TRBJ2-7; perhaps D is TRBD1 or TRBD2 (6 bases each). CDR3 nucleotides: TGTGCCAGCAGCCTGTATAGGGGGGTTGCGTACGAGCAGTACTTC. Amino acid sequence: CASSLYRGVAYEQYF.